The next 30 T cell receptor beta chains were all read from a single sample in a study of response to subunit inactivated influenza vaccine. MiXCR, applied by TCRdb to the RT-PCR reads, yields one record per CDR3 protein. Of more than 550,000 distinct CDR3 sequences in the sample, about 11% were seen once. The sequencing used PBMCs from blood, collected on the day of vaccination. The origin of the receptors is a man in his fifties who received an inactivated influenza vaccine.

CDR3 sequence: CASSLGFFRRYEQYF. Written as DNA, the CDR3 is TGTGCCAGCAGCTTAGGTTTTTTTCGGAGGTACGAGCAGTACTTC. The chain carries TRBV7-2 and TRBJ2-7, with D possibly TRBD2 on 5 matching bases. V lost 1 base and J lost 4, with 14 bases in between. The length of the CDR3 is 15 residues. Germline lookup yields CDR1 SGHTA and CDR2 FQGNSA.

This clonotype was recorded a few times. This chain links TRBV7-2 with TRBJ1-2, with TRBD1 matching 7 bases. J gave up 1 base and V 2 bases, and 1 base lay outside the gene matches. The CDR3 totals 14 residues. In germline, CDR1 is SGHTA, CDR2 FQGNSA. The CDR3 region is CASSLRDSNYGYTF. DNA for the CDR3: TGTGCCAGCAGCTTACGGGACAGTAACTATGGCTACACCTTC.

There are a few counts of this clonotype. This chain connects TRBV6-7 to TRBJ1-1, with a possible D match to TRBD1 (5 bases). TRBV6-7 is an ORF; its function is uncertain. With 1 base removed from V and 4 bases from J, the gap between germline ends came to 16 bases. This CDR3 is 16 amino acids long. Here the CDR3 DNA reads TGTGCCAGCAGTTACTGGGCCTGGGGGGTTGGCACTGAAGCTTTCTTT. Residues: CASSYWAWGVGTEAFF.

The rearrangement links TRBV6-5 to TRBJ2-1; TRBD2 agrees at 10 bases. V lost 0 bases and J lost 4; bases outside the gene matches: 12. In germline, CDR1 is MNHEY, CDR2 SVGAGI. There are 19 residues in the CDR3. Written as DNA, the CDR3 is TGTGCCAGCAGTTACTCGGGTAGCGGGGGGCTTACGGGTTACAATGAGCAGTTCTTC. Translated: CASSYSGSGGLTGYNEQFF.

This chain connects TRBV4-3 to TRBJ2-5; a possible D gene is TRBD1 (5 bases). Germline-derived CDR1 and CDR2 are LGHNA and YSLEER. V was shortened by 0 bases and J by 3 bases, with 11 bases between the two germline ends. The CDR3 runs 15 residues. Written as DNA, the CDR3 is TGCGCCAGCAGCCAAGATCCAGGGCGAAAAGAGACCCAGTACTTC. Translated, it gives CASSQDPGRKETQYF.

There are many counts of this clonotype. The genes are TRBV4-1 and TRBJ1-1; D perhaps matches TRBD1 (6 bases). The V and J ends lost 1 base and 0 bases respectively, with 15 bases between them. This CDR3 is built from 17 residues. Germline loops: CDR1 MGHRA, CDR2 YSYEKL. In nucleotides, the CDR3 is TGCGCCAGCAGCCAAGTAGGGGGGGGACACCTGAACACTGAAGCTTTCTTT. Amino acids: CASSQVGGGHLNTEAFF.

This clonotype has at least ten counts. The chain is built from TRBV7-2 and TRBJ2-3, with a possible D match to TRBD2 (6 bases). The V end was cut by 5 bases, the J end by 9 bases, with 12 bases between. Germline V CDR1 and CDR2: SGHTA, FQGNSA. This CDR3 comprises 12 residues. Written as DNA, the CDR3 is TGTGCCAGCAGCCCGAGCGGGCTCACGCAGTATTTT. Translating it yields CASSPSGLTQYF.

This clonotype was seen a handful of times. The chain has TRBV12-3 or TRBV12-4 and TRBJ1-4; D is undetermined. The V end lost 6 bases, the J end lost 0 bases, and 8 bases lay between the germline ends. The CDR3 sequence is 14 residues long. As DNA, the CDR3 is TGTGCCAGCAGCCAGCAGCCAACTAATGAAAAACTGTTTTTT. Protein sequence: CASSQQPTNEKLFF.

The chain links TRBV7-9 to TRBJ1-2, with no clear D. V lost 7 bases and J lost 8, with 11 bases in between. CDR1 is SEHNR and CDR2 is FQNEAQ in the germline V gene (reference sequence). The CDR3 length is 11 residues. CDR3 DNA sequence: TGTGCCAGCACCCCGTACTTAGGCTACACCTTC. Translating gives CASTPYLGYTF. Full variable domain (missing parts from reference TRBV7-9 and TRBJ1-2): DTGVSQNPRHKITKRGQNVTFRCDPISEHNRLYWYRQTLGQGPEFLTYFQNEAQLEKSRLLSDRFSAERPKGSFSTLEIQRTEQGDSAMYLCASTPYLGYTFGSGTRLTVV.

The sample holds many counts of this clonotype. The genes are TRBV6-5 and TRBJ2-7, with TRBD1 identical over 9 bases. The CDR3 spans 18 residues. Germline trimming cut 3 bases from V and 0 bases from J; bases unmatched to any gene: 12. Germline V lookup: CDR1 MNHEY, CDR2 SVGAGI. This CDR3 is CASSYNQPGQGFSYEQYF. The CDR3 coding sequence is TGTGCCAGCAGTTATAACCAACCGGGACAGGGATTCTCCTACGAGCAGTACTTC.

This clonotype was counted only a few times. J is TRBJ2-2 and V is TRBV12-3 or TRBV12-4, with 9 bases fitting TRBD1. This CDR3 has 16 amino acids. Germline trimming cut 5 bases from V and 4 bases from J; bases unmatched to any gene: 8. CDR3 sequence reads: CASSPGQGRATGELFF. In DNA form, the CDR3 reads TGTGCCAGCAGTCCCGGACAGGGGCGGGCCACCGGGGAGCTGTTTTTT.

This clonotype was detected only a few times. This chain uses TRBV7-9 with TRBJ2-3; 9 nucleotides line up with TRBD2. The CDR3 runs to 15 residues. Trimming removed 4 bases from V and 3 bases from J; junction bases left unmatched: 5. Germline-derived CDR1 and CDR2 are SEHNR and FQNEAQ (reference sequence). The CDR3: CASSYSGSRTDTQYF. For the CDR3, the DNA is TGTGCCAGCAGCTATAGCGGGAGCCGGACAGATACGCAGTATTTT. The whole variable domain, filled in from reference TRBV7-9 and TRBJ2-3, reads DTGVSQNPRHKITKRGQNVTFRCDPISEHNRLYWYRQTLGQGPEFLTYFQNEAQLEKSRLLSDRFSAERPKGSFSTLEIQRTEQGDSAMYLCASSYSGSRTDTQYFGPGTRLTVL.

The table lists this clonotype with a few counts. This chain links TRBV11-2 with TRBJ2-4, with D tentatively TRBD1 (5 bases). Germline values: CDR1 SGHAT, CDR2 FQNNGV. V lost 8 bases and J lost 8, with 10 bases in between. The CDR3 consists of 11 residues. The CDR3 coding sequence is TGTGCCAGCTCCAGGGCGGACATTCAGTACTTC. Encoded protein: CASSRADIQYF. Variable domain in full (rest from reference TRBV11-2 and TRBJ2-4): EAGVAQSPRYKIIEKRQSVAFWCNPISGHATLYWYQQILGQGPKLLIQFQNNGVVDDSQLPKDRFSAERLKGVDSTLKIQPAKLEDSAVYLCASSRADIQYFGAGTRLSVL.

The chain joins TRBV4-3 to TRBJ2-3, with TRBD1 matching 10 bases. Germline V CDR1 and CDR2: LGHNA, YSLEER. This CDR3 has 17 residues. J lost 3 bases, V lost 3 bases, and 9 bases had no gene match. The CDR3 spells CASSHEGTGEPTDTQYF. CDR3 DNA: TGCGCCAGCAGCCACGAAGGGACAGGGGAGCCGACAGATACGCAGTATTTT.

The chain links TRBV5-6 to TRBJ2-7; no definite D call. Germline loops: CDR1 SGHDT, CDR2 YYEEEE. The V and J ends lost 7 bases and 0 bases respectively, with 11 bases between them. CDR3 length: 13 residues. The CDR3, as DNA: TGTGCCAGCGGTCGGGCGAGCTCCTACGAGCAGTACTTC. Protein: CASGRASSYEQYF.

The table lists this clonotype with a count of one. One end of the junction is discordant with germline, which a read error may explain. J is TRBJ1-1 and V is TRBV5-1; weak D call: TRBD1 (6 bases). Germline assignment: CDR1 SGHRS and CDR2 YFSETQ. The CDR3 is made up of 13 amino acids. The CDR3 nucleotides read TGCGCCAGCAGCCCTCAGGGGAACACTGAAGCTTACTTT. Amino acids: CASSPQGNTEAYF.

This chain joins TRBV7-9 and TRBJ1-2, with D possibly TRBD1 on 6 matching bases. Germline-derived CDR1 and CDR2 are SEHNR and FQNEAQ (reference sequence). Trimming pared 5 bases from V and 7 bases from J, leaving 20 bases between. This CDR3 contains 15 residues. In nucleotides, the CDR3 is TGTGCCAGCAGCCCCAGACGGGGGGCAGCTGCTGGCTACACCTTC. Its translation is CASSPRRGAAAGYTF.

The chain is built from TRBV12-3 or TRBV12-4 and TRBJ2-7, with 12 bases identical to TRBD2. The CDR3 consists of 13 residues. Germline trimming cut 8 bases from V and 7 bases from J; bases unmatched to any gene: 6. CDR3 nucleotide sequence: TGTGCCAGCCGACTAGCGGGGGCCCGGGAGCAGTACTTC. It specifies CASRLAGAREQYF.

The V gene is TRBV20-1, the J gene TRBJ2-5; D uncertain. V lost 0 bases to trimming and J lost 7 bases, with 6 bases between them. The V gene's germline CDR1 is DFQATT and CDR2 SNEGSKA (reference sequence). This CDR3 is 11 amino acids long. Here the CDR3 reads CSARDWMTQYF. Written as DNA, the CDR3 is TGCAGTGCTAGAGATTGGATGACCCAGTACTTC.

This clonotype was seen only a few times. This rearrangement joins TRBV18 to TRBJ1-5; 8 bases match TRBD1. Trimming took 5 bases from V and 1 from J; bases not matched to a gene: 7. Germline-derived CDR1 and CDR2 are KGHSH and LQKENI. This CDR3 has 16 amino acids. CDR3 DNA: TGTGCCAGCTCAGCCGGGACAGGCAACAGCAATCAGCCCCAGCATTTT. Protein product: CASSAGTGNSNQPQHF.

This clonotype was picked up a small number of times. The chain employs TRBV29-1 and TRBJ2-7; 7 bases are shared with TRBD1. CDR1 is SQVTM and CDR2 is ANQGSEA in the germline V gene. The CDR3 runs to 12 residues. V gave up 5 bases and J gave up 4 bases; unmatched junction bases: 5. The DNA for the CDR3 is TGCAGCGTTACCCAGACAGGGTACGAGCAGTACTTC. Translating gives CSVTQTGYEQYF.

This clonotype was observed a few times. J is TRBJ2-1 and V is TRBV9; D unclear. There are 13 residues in the CDR3. Germline CDR1 and CDR2: SGDLS and YYNGEE. V was cut by 3 bases and J by 7 bases, with 11 bases left in between. CDR3 loop: CASSEGIRNEQFF. The CDR3 nucleotides read TGTGCCAGCAGCGAAGGGATACGGAATGAGCAGTTCTTC.

The chain is built from TRBV20-1 and TRBJ2-5, with 8 bases fitting TRBD2. This CDR3 contains 15 residues. Germline CDR1 is DFQATT and CDR2 is SNEGSKA (reference sequence). The J segment lost 2 bases and the V segment lost 0 bases, leaving 5 bases of the junction unmatched. The CDR3 sequence: CSARDPERGQETQYF. In nucleotides, the CDR3 is TGCAGTGCTAGAGACCCCGAGCGGGGGCAAGAGACCCAGTACTTC.

This clonotype was seen more than once but under ten times. V gene TRBV5-5 combines with J gene TRBJ2-2; perhaps TRBD2 as D (5 bases). Germline CDR1 reads SGHKS; CDR2 reads YYEKEE (reference sequence). The CDR3 spans 15 residues. V was pared by 2 bases and J by 2 bases, with 10 bases between. The CDR3 is CASSFEDYNTGELFF. The DNA for the CDR3 is TGTGCCAGCAGCTTTGAAGACTACAACACCGGGGAGCTGTTTTTT. Variable domain in full (rest from reference TRBV5-5 and TRBJ2-2): DAGVTQSPTHLIKTRGQQVTLRCSPISGHKSVSWYQQVLGQGPQFIFQYYEKEERGRGNFPDRFSARQFPNYSSELNVNALLLGDSALYLCASSFEDYNTGELFFGEGSRLTVL.

This chain joins TRBV5-1 and TRBJ2-1; 7 bases line up with TRBD1. The trim removed 2 bases at V and 3 bases at J, leaving 5 bases unmatched. Looked up from germline, CDR1 is SGHRS and CDR2 is YFSETQ. The CDR3 totals 15 residues. The CDR3 spells CASSLEAGGYNEQFF. The CDR3 nucleotides read TGCGCCAGCAGCTTAGAGGCAGGGGGCTACAATGAGCAGTTCTTC.

This clonotype was recorded a few times. The chain employs TRBV10-3 and TRBJ1-5; D gene unclear. V dropped 10 bases and J dropped 6 bases, with 16 bases sitting between them. CDR1 and CDR2 from the germline V gene are ENHRY and SYGVKD. The length of the CDR3 is 13 residues. DNA of the CDR3: TGTGCCACAAAGGCAGCGGCGGGTCAGCCCCAGCATTTT. Translated, it gives CATKAAAGQPQHF.

The chain uses TRBV10-3 and TRBJ2-1, with a possible D match to TRBD1 (5 bases). Germline CDR1 is ENHRY and CDR2 is SYGVKD. The CDR3 runs to 15 residues. Trimming removed 0 bases from V and 2 bases from J, with 8 bases in between. Here the CDR3 reads CAISESDTPYNEQFF. The CDR3 coding sequence is TGTGCCATCAGTGAGTCGGACACCCCCTACAATGAGCAGTTCTTC.

In its sample, this clonotype was seen a few times. J is TRBJ2-1 and V is TRBV28; D unclear. The CDR3 covers 12 residues. From germline, CDR1 is MDHEN and CDR2 SYDVKM. With 3 bases removed from V and 10 bases from J, the gap between germline ends came to 10 bases. The CDR3 coding sequence is TGTGCCAGCAGTTTGGTAGTTGCCGAGCAGTTCTTC. This sequence encodes CASSLVVAEQFF.

This chain connects TRBV29-1 to TRBJ2-7; D might be TRBD2 (5 bases). The CDR3 runs 14 residues. The germline V and J ends were trimmed by 6 bases and 3 bases, with 18 bases remaining between them. CDR1 and CDR2 from the germline V gene are SQVTM and ANQGSEA. CDR3 bases: TGCAGCGTAGCCGAGGGAGTGGGGATCTACGAGCAGTACTTC. It is translated as CSVAEGVGIYEQYF.

There are a few counts of this clonotype. The rearrangement uses TRBV4-3 and TRBJ2-7; tentatively, D is TRBD1 (5 bases). CDR1 and CDR2 (germline): LGHNA, YSLEER. V was trimmed by 4 bases and J by 0 bases, leaving 10 bases between them. The CDR3 loop spans 14 amino acids. The CDR3 protein is CASSRARDSYEQYF. The CDR3 nucleotides read TGCGCCAGCAGCCGAGCCAGGGACTCCTACGAGCAGTACTTC.